This T cell receptor (beta chain) derives from a study of breast tumors, draining lymph nodes, adjacent tissues. Each CDR3 protein gets one entry after TCRdb re-called the multiplex PCR reads with MiXCR. The repertoire holds tens of thousands of distinct CDR3 sequences, with around 28% as singletons. Breast cancer patients provided tissue from their axillary draining lymph nodes. The sample holds many counts of this clonotype. Germline CDR1 is SGHNT and CDR2 is YENEEA. V shed 3 bases and J 6 bases; nucleotides not matched to a gene: 5. This CDR3 comprises 13 residues. The source of this sequence is a female donor with breast cancer. Some clones in this sample may be carry-over from other donors' samples. The V gene is TRBV11-3, the J gene TRBJ2-7; 7 positions match TRBD2. The sample consisted of axillary lymph node tissue. DNA for the CDR3: TGTGCCAGCAGCTTGGGAGGGCCCGCCGAGCAGTACTTC. It translates to CASSLGGPAEQYF.